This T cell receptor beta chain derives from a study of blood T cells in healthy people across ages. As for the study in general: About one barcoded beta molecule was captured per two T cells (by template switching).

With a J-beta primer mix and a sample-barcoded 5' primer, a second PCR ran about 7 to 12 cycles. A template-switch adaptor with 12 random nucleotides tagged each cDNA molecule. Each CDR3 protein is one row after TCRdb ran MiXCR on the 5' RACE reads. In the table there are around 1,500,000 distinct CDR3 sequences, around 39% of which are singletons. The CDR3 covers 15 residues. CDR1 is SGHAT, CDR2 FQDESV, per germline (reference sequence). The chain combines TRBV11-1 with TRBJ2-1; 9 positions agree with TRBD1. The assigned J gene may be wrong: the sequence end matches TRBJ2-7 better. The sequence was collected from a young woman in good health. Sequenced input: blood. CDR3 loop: CASSLGTGVYNEQYF. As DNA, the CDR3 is TGTGCCAGCAGCTTAGGGACAGGGGTCTACAATGAGCAGTACTTC.